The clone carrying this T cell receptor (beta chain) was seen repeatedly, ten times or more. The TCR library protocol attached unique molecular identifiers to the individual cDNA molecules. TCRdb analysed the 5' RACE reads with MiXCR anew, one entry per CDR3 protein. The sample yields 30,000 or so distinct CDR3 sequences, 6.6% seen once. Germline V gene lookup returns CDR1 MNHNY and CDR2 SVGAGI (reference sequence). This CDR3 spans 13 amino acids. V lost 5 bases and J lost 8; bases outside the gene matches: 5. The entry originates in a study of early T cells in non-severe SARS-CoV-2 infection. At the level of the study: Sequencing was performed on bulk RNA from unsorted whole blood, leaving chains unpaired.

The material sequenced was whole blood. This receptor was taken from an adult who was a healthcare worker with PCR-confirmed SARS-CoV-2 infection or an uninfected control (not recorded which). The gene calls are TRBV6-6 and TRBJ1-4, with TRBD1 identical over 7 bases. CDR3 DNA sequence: TGTGCCAGCAGTCCCGGGACAGTAGAAAAACTGTTTTTT. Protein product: CASSPGTVEKLFF.